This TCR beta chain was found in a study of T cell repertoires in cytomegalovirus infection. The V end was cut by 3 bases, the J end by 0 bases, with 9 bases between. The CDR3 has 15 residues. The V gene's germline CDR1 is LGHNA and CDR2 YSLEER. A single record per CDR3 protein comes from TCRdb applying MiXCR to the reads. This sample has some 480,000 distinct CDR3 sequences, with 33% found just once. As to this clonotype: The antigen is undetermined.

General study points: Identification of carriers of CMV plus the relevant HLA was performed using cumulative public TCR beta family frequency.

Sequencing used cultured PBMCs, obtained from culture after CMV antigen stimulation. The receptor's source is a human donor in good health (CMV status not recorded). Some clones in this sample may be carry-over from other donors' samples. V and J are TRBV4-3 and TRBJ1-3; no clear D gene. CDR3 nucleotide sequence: TGCGCCAGCAGCCAGGGCCAGTACTCTGGAAACACCATATATTTT. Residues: CASSQGQYSGNTIYF.